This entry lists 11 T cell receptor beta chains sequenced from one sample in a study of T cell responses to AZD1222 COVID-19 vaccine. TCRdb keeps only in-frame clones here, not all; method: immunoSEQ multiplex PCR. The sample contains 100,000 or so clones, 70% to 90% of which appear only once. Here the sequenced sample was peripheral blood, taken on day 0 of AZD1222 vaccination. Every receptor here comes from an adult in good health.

The CDR3 coding sequence is TGTGCCAGCAGCTTCCTCGGAAACACCATATATTTT. Translating it yields CASSFLGNTIYF. This chain links TRBV7-9 with TRBJ1-3; D gene uncertain. V lost 3 bases to trimming and J lost 4 bases, with 4 bases between them. CDR3 size: 12 residues. CDR1 and CDR2 (germline): SEHNR, FQNEAQ (reference sequence).

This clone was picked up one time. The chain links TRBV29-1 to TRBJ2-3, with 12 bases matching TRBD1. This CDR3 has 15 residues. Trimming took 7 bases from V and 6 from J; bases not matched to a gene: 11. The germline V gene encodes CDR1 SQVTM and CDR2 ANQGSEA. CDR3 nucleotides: TGCAGCGCCCCTGCGGGACAGGGGGCGTGGGATACGCAGTATTTT. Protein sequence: CSAPAGQGAWDTQYF.

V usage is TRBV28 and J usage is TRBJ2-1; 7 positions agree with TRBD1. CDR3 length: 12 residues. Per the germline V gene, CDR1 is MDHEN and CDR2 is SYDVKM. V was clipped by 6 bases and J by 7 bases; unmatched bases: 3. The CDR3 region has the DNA TGTGCCAGCAGGACGGGACAGAATGAGCAGTTCTTC. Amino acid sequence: CASRTGQNEQFF.

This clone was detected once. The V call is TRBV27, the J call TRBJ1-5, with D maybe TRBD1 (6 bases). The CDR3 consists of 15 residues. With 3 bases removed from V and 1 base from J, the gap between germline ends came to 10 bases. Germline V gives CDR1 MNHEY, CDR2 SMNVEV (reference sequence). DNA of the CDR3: TGTGCCAGCAGTTTGACAGGAGGGAGCAATCAGCCCCAGCATTTT. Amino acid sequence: CASSLTGGSNQPQHF.

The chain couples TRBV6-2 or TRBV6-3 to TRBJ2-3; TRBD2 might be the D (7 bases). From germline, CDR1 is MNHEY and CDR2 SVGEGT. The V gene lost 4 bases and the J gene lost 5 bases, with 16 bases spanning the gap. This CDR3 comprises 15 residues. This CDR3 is CASSSGGGAIDTQYF. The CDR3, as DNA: TGTGCCAGCAGTTCTGGAGGGGGGGCAATAGATACGCAGTATTTT.

CDR3 region: CASSLGRSSEAFF. CDR3 in DNA: TGTGCCAGCAGTTTGGGGAGGTCCTCTGAAGCTTTCTTT. The chain employs TRBV27 and TRBJ1-1; D ambiguous. The V end was cut by 3 bases, the J end by 6 bases, with 11 bases between. The CDR3 runs to 13 residues. Germline CDR1 is MNHEY and CDR2 is SMNVEV (reference sequence).

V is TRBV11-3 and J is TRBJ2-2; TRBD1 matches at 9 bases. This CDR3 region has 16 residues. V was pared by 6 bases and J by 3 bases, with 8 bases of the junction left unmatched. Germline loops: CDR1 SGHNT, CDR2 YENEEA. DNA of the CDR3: TGTGCCAGCAGTCCAGGGGACAGGGCAGACACCGGGGAGCTGTTTTTT. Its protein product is CASSPGDRADTGELFF. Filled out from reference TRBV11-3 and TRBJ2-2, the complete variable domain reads EAGVVQSPRYKIIEKKQPVAFWCNPISGHNTLYWYLQNLGQGPELLIRYENEEAVDDSQLPKDRFSAERLKGVDSTLKIQPAELGDSAVYLCASSPGDRADTGELFFGEGSRLTVL.

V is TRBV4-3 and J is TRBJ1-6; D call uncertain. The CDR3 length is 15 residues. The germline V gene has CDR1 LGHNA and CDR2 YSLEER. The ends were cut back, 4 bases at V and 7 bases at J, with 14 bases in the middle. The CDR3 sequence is CASSPQRPPNSPLHF. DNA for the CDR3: TGCGCCAGCAGCCCGCAGCGCCCTCCAAATTCACCCCTCCACTTT.

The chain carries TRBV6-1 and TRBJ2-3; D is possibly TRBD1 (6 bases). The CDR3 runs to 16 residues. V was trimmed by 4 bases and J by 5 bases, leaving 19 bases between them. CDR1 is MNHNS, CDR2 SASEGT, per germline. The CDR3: CASSVFGQRGGDTQYF. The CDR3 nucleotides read TGTGCCAGCAGTGTCTTTGGACAGAGAGGGGGAGATACGCAGTATTTT.

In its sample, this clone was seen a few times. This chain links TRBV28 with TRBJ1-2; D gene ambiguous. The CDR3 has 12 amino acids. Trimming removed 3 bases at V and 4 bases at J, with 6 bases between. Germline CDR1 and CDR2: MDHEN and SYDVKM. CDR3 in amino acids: CASSLNLYGYTF. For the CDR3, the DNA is TGTGCCAGCAGTTTGAACCTCTATGGCTACACCTTC.

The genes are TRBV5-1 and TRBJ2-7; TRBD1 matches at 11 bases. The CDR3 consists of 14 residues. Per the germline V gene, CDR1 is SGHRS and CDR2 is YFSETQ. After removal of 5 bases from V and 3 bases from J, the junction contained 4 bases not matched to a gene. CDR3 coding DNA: TGCGCCAGCAGACTGGGACAGGGGGGCTACGAGCAGTACTTC. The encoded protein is CASRLGQGGYEQYF.